This paragraph covers one TCR beta chain sequence. Repertoires were generated with immunoSEQ multiplex PCR, while TCRdb's copy carries only in-frame clones and drops some. The sample records about 2.1 million clones, more than 85% being singletons. Terminally differentiated effector memory CD45RA+ cells were excluded by CCR7 positive selection of CD45RO-negative cells. Adults of Caucasian background living in Nashville, Tennessee made up all donors. This CDR3 comprises 14 residues. Trimming cost V 1 base and J 5 bases, with 10 bases left between them. Germline loops: CDR1 SNHLY, CDR2 FYNNEI. This entry is derived from a study of shared clonotypes between healthy human individuals.

The sequencing input was naive CD8+ T cells from PBMCs. This receptor was taken from a man aged 18-30 years in good health. Some clones in this sample may be carry-over from other donors' samples. The chain couples TRBV2 to TRBJ2-3; D gene unclear. The CDR3 sequence: CASSEGSEEDTQYF. The CDR3 bases are TGTGCCAGCAGTGAAGGCTCCGAGGAAGATACGCAGTATTTT. Together with reference TRBV2 and TRBJ2-3, the CDR3 gives the full variable domain: EPEVTQTPSHQVTQMGQEVILRCVPISNHLYFYWYRQILGQKVEFLVSFYNNEISEKSEIFDDQFSVERPDGSNFTLKIRSTKLEDSAMYFCASSEGSEEDTQYFGPGTRLTVL.